This passage covers 17 T cell receptor beta chains from one sample sequenced in a study of shared clonotypes between healthy human individuals (TCRdb year 2020). CD8 naive samples were CD45RO-negative cells positively selected for CCR7, giving a CD45RA+CCR7+ population that excluded TemRA cells. Libraries were constructed by the immunoSEQ multiplex PCR assay. As stored in TCRdb, this immuneACCESS dataset retains in-frame rearrangements with V and J assigned. A fraction of the clones does not appear; measured against another copy, unresolved V genes explain less than half of the discrepancy, and the remainder lacks a known reason. The table for this sample lists 550,000 to 650,000 clones; roughly 96% of them were counted only once. The top ten constitute less than 0.12% of the sample. The specimen was naive CD8+ T cells sorted from blood. What the cell subset or site label conveys for this sample: CD45RA+CCR7+. The source is a woman aged 25 to 39 in good health.

The chain links TRBV28 to TRBJ1-5; D unresolved. Germline V CDR1 and CDR2: MDHEN, SYDVKM. Trimming removed 8 bases from V and 0 bases from J, with 8 bases in between. The CDR3 has 13 amino acids. CDR3 protein: CASWGISNQPQHF. CDR3 DNA: TGTGCCAGCTGGGGAATTAGCAATCAGCCCCAGCATTTT.

The genes are TRBV2 and TRBJ2-7; TRBD2 matches at 14 bases. This CDR3 comprises 15 residues. Trimming removed 7 bases from V and 3 bases from J; junction bases left unmatched: 5. Germline values: CDR1 SNHLY, CDR2 FYNNEI. CDR3 region: CASKGTSGSSYEQYF. The CDR3, as DNA: TGTGCCAGCAAGGGGACTAGCGGGAGTAGCTACGAGCAGTACTTC.

The chain combines TRBV7-9 with TRBJ2-7; TRBD2 matches at 13 bases. Germline V gives CDR1 SEHNR, CDR2 FQNEAQ (reference sequence). The CDR3 totals 15 residues. The J segment lost 4 bases and the V segment lost 5 bases, leaving 5 bases of the junction unmatched. The CDR3 here is CASSDGLAGAYEQYF. The CDR3 region has the DNA TGTGCCAGCAGCGATGGACTAGCGGGAGCTTACGAGCAGTACTTC.

Here the CDR3 reads CASREGREQYF. The CDR3 region has the DNA TGTGCCAGCAGAGAGGGACGGGAGCAGTACTTC. The rearrangement uses TRBV28 and TRBJ2-5, with a tentative D call TRBD2 (6 bases). Germline values: CDR1 MDHEN, CDR2 SYDVKM. CDR3 length: 11 residues. The V and J ends lost 6 bases and 11 bases respectively, with 13 bases between them.

The chain links TRBV29-1 to TRBJ1-2; possibly TRBD1 for D (5 bases). V was pared by 3 bases and J by 5 bases, with 10 bases between. The CDR3 is 12 amino acids. From germline, CDR1 is SQVTM and CDR2 ANQGSEA. The DNA for the CDR3 is TGCAGCGTTGACCAGGGTGTGTATGGCTACACCTTC. Amino acids: CSVDQGVYGYTF. The full variable domain, rest sourced from reference TRBV29-1 and TRBJ1-2, is SAVISQKPSRDICQRGTSLTIQCQVDSQVTMMFWYRQQPGQSLTLIATANQGSEATYESGFVIDKFPISRPNLTFSTLTVSNMSPEDSSIYLCSVDQGVYGYTFGSGTRLTVV.

This chain connects TRBV28 to TRBJ2-7, with D possibly TRBD1 on 7 matching bases. The V gene's germline CDR1 is MDHEN and CDR2 SYDVKM. V lost 6 bases and J 5 bases, leaving 23 bases between the germline ends. The CDR3 length is 16 residues. For the CDR3, the DNA is TGTGCCAGCAGACGAGAAACAGGGGACTTTGCGCACGAGCAGTACTTC. Its translation: CASRRETGDFAHEQYF.

The chain links TRBV6-6 to TRBJ2-2; D is unclear. This CDR3 is 12 amino acids long. Germline loops: CDR1 MNHNY, CDR2 SVGAGI (reference sequence). V was pared by 8 bases and J by 4 bases, with 8 bases between. The CDR3 loop reads CASSVRTGELFF. The CDR3 DNA follows: TGTGCCAGCTCGGTTCGCACCGGGGAGCTGTTTTTT.

DNA for the CDR3: TGTGCCAGCAGTGACACTAGCGGGAGGACCCCCTACGAGCAGTACTTC. It specifies CASSDTSGRTPYEQYF. The chain is built from TRBV2 and TRBJ2-7, with 12 bases identical to TRBD2. In germline, CDR1 is SNHLY, CDR2 FYNNEI. This CDR3 has 16 amino acids. Trimming at V came to 3 bases and at J to 2 bases, leaving 5 bases not matched to a gene.

This clone was seen once. The V and J genes are TRBV27 and TRBJ2-2, with a possible D match to TRBD1 (5 bases). The CDR3 runs 16 residues. The germline CDR1 and CDR2 sequences are MNHEY and SMNVEV (reference sequence). V dropped 3 bases and J dropped 0 bases, with 11 bases sitting between them. CDR3 residues: CASSFYDSPNTGELFF. In nucleotides, the CDR3 is TGTGCCAGCAGTTTCTACGACAGCCCGAACACCGGGGAGCTGTTTTTT.

This clone appeared once. Here the CDR3 reads CASRQGTYTGELFF. The CDR3 DNA reads as TGTGCCAGCAGGCAGGGGACATACACCGGGGAGCTGTTTTTT. This rearrangement joins TRBV6-5 to TRBJ2-2; maybe TRBD1 (6 bases). The CDR3 has 14 amino acids. Trimming left V 6 bases short and J 3 bases short, with 11 bases between. From germline, CDR1 is MNHEY and CDR2 SVGAGI.

The genes are TRBV11-2 and TRBJ2-7; D is perhaps TRBD1 or TRBD2 (5 bases each). Germline CDR1 reads SGHAT; CDR2 reads FQNNGV. This CDR3 contains 13 residues. Trimming pared 8 bases from V and 6 bases from J, leaving 17 bases between. The CDR3 protein is CASGPPGLREQYF. The CDR3 DNA sequence: TGTGCCAGCGGCCCCCCGGGGCTCCGCGAGCAGTACTTC.

The chain joins TRBV25-1 to TRBJ1-1; D remains unclear. Trimming removed 1 base at V and 4 bases at J, with 13 bases between. Germline V gene data show CDR1 as MGHDK and CDR2 as SYGVNS. CDR3 length equals 15 residues. This CDR3 is CASSESGRTSTEAFF. Here the CDR3 DNA reads TGTGCCAGCAGTGAATCTGGCAGGACGAGCACTGAAGCTTTCTTT.

This chain connects TRBV27 to TRBJ2-2, with D tentatively TRBD1 (7 bases). V lost 6 bases to trimming and J lost 8 bases, with 28 bases between them. From germline, CDR1 is MNHEY and CDR2 SMNVEV (reference sequence). The CDR3 contains 18 residues. CDR3 protein: CASRYDTGDFNTGGELFF. As DNA, the CDR3 is TGTGCCAGCAGATATGATACAGGGGACTTCAACACCGGAGGGGAGCTGTTTTTT.

This rearrangement joins TRBV19 to TRBJ2-2; the match to TRBD2 covers 8 bases. V lost 0 bases and J lost 1; bases outside the gene matches: 1. CDR3 size: 16 residues. The V gene's germline CDR1 is LNHDA and CDR2 SQIVND (reference sequence). CDR3 protein: CASSIELAGNTGELFF. CDR3 DNA sequence: TGTGCCAGTAGTATAGAGCTAGCGGGGAACACCGGGGAGCTGTTTTTT. Full variable domain (rest looked up from reference TRBV19 and TRBJ2-2): DGGITQSPKYLFRKEGQNVTLSCEQNLNHDAMYWYRQDPGQGLRLIYYSQIVNDFQKGDIAEGYSVSREKKESFPLTVTSAQKNPTAFYLCASSIELAGNTGELFFGEGSRLTVL.

The rearrangement joins TRBV7-2 to TRBJ2-5, with 14 bases identical to TRBD2. Losses at the gene ends were 4 bases for V and 4 bases for J; bases not matched to a gene: 5. Germline V CDR1 and CDR2: SGHTA, FQGNSA. The CDR3 length is 16 residues. This CDR3 is CASSWGLAGEGETQYF. The CDR3 DNA sequence: TGTGCCAGCAGCTGGGGACTAGCGGGAGAGGGAGAGACCCAGTACTTC.

The chain has TRBV5-8 and TRBJ1-2; a weak D match, TRBD1 (5 bases). The V and J ends lost 7 bases and 6 bases respectively, with 16 bases between them. CDR3 length: 13 amino acids. The germline V gene encodes CDR1 SGHTS and CDR2 YDEGEE. The CDR3 DNA reads TGTGCCAGCGGTTCTTGGGGGGAGGATGGCTACACCTTC. The encoded protein is CASGSWGEDGYTF.

The J gene is TRBJ2-3, the V gene TRBV15; weak D call: TRBD1 (7 bases). Germline CDR1 is LNHNV and CDR2 is YYDKDF (reference sequence). The CDR3 loop spans 18 amino acids. Trimming shortened V by 2 bases and J by 2 bases, and 20 bases separated the two germline ends. CDR3 loop: CATSRSSTGTLLTDTQYF. The CDR3, as DNA: TGTGCCACCAGCAGATCATCGACAGGGACTCTTCTCACAGATACGCAGTATTTT. The entire variable domain, with the rest obtained from reference TRBV15 and TRBJ2-3, is as follows: DAMVIQNPRYQVTQFGKPVTLSCSQTLNHNVMYWYQQKSSQAPKLLFHYYDKDFNNEADTPDNFQSRRPNTSFCFLDIRSPGLGDTAMYLCATSRSSTGTLLTDTQYFGPGTRLTVL.